This T cell receptor beta chain emerged from a study of cytomegalovirus exposure and HLA in healthy donors. Whole-study context: A later analysis reported the 90 to 150 validation repertoires used the same platform as the roughly 670 first-cohort repertoires. General observations from the study: In vitro data verified three CMV-associated chains as specific for CMV antigens. Listed as cytomegalovirus-associated were 170 or so TCR beta chains.

Measured with immunoSEQ multiplex PCR; TCRdb has only the in-frame clones, and not every one. The data show 190,000 or so clones, 84% seen once. In the case of this clone: The antigen remains undetermined.

The donors belonged to the approximately 110-subject validation cohort, separate from the approximately 700-subject first cohort. Germline CDR1 reads MNHEY; CDR2 reads SVGAGI. Trimming took off 2 bases at V and 2 bases at J, with 11 bases between the two ends. CDR3 size: 15 residues. V is TRBV6-5 and J is TRBJ2-3; tentative D call: TRBD2 (6 bases). Source material: PBMCs. The receptor was isolated from a woman younger than 45 in good health and CMV-seropositive. The CDR3 DNA follows: TGTGCCAGCAGTTACGATAGCGGAAACACAGATACGCAGTATTTT. Translation: CASSYDSGNTDTQYF.